A single sample is the source of the 18 T cell receptor beta chains below, sequenced in a study of post-analysis software for immune sequencing data. Regarding the study as a whole: TRBV5-6, TRBV5-1 and TRBV20-1 belonged to a set of roughly 5 TRBV segments that were more frequent in patients than controls.

These receptors are not linked to any known antigen. TCR beta cDNA libraries included unique molecular identifiers. TCRdb re-called the PCR reads with MiXCR, one entry per CDR3 protein. Seen here are hundreds of thousands of distinct CDR3 sequences, 25% to 30% observed once, and the top ten hold roughly 0.57%. The sequencing input was blood. The receptors stem from a girl aged 5 to 17 with multiple sclerosis.

The chain combines TRBV7-2 with TRBJ2-3, with TRBD1 identical over 8 bases. CDR1 is SGHTA and CDR2 is FQGNSA in the germline V gene. V lost 5 bases and J lost 6; bases outside the gene matches: 10. The CDR3 runs 15 residues. The CDR3 DNA follows: TGTGCCAGCAGCAAAGGACAGGGTATTTTTGATACGCAGTATTTT. It yields the protein CASSKGQGIFDTQYF.

Points on this clonotype: This could be a read error, since a much larger clone is one nucleotide away. V usage is TRBV12-3 or TRBV12-4 and J usage is TRBJ2-6, with D hard to call. CDR3 size: 16 residues. The V end lost 5 bases, the J end lost 5 bases, and 16 bases lay between the germline ends. CDR3 sequence: CASSPRFGSRANVLTF. The CDR3 DNA follows: TGTGCCAGCAGTCCCCGTTTTGGGTCCAGGGCCAACGTCCTGACTTTC.

The V and J genes are TRBV12-3 or TRBV12-4 and TRBJ1-5; D remains ambiguous. V lost 1 base, J lost 3 bases, and 7 bases lay in between. This CDR3 contains 14 residues. The chain's CDR3 is CASSLEEDNQPQHF. The CDR3 bases are TGTGCCAGCAGTTTAGAGGAGGACAATCAGCCCCAGCATTTT.

The gene calls are TRBV20-1 and TRBJ2-5; weak D call: TRBD1 (5 bases). Germline CDR1 is DFQATT and CDR2 is SNEGSKA (reference sequence). CDR3 size: 14 residues. Trimming shortened V by 6 bases and J by 5 bases, and 19 bases separated the two germline ends. This chain's CDR3 is CSATPPTVRETQYF. Written as DNA, the CDR3 is TGCAGTGCAACCCCCCCGACAGTCCGGGAGACCCAGTACTTC.

This clonotype was observed a few times. The chain recombines TRBV29-1 with TRBJ2-3; D gene ambiguous. V shed 5 bases and J shed 3 bases, with 12 bases lying between them. The CDR3 runs 13 residues. CDR1 is SQVTM, CDR2 ANQGSEA, per germline. CDR3 amino acids: CSVKGLVTDTQYF. The CDR3 coding sequence is TGCAGCGTTAAAGGGTTGGTGACAGATACGCAGTATTTT.

V is TRBV15 and J is TRBJ2-1; 9 bases are a match to TRBD1. The germline V gene encodes CDR1 LNHNV and CDR2 YYDKDF (reference sequence). CDR3 length equals 15 residues. Losses at the gene ends were 1 base for V and 5 bases for J; bases not matched to a gene: 3. The CDR3 protein is CATSRVGDRDNEQFF. The CDR3 DNA sequence: TGTGCCACCAGCAGAGTTGGGGACAGGGACAATGAGCAGTTCTTC.

This clonotype was observed a few times. The chain uses TRBV15 and TRBJ2-3; D is ambiguous. Trimming shortened V by 0 bases and J by 1 base, and 8 bases separated the two germline ends. Germline values: CDR1 LNHNV, CDR2 YYDKDF (reference sequence). The CDR3 has 15 residues. Written as DNA, the CDR3 is TGTGCCACCAGCAGAGAACTCCCGGGCACAGATACGCAGTATTTT. This encodes CATSRELPGTDTQYF.

This clonotype was observed a few times. V and J are TRBV5-1 and TRBJ2-5; the D call may be TRBD1 or TRBD2 (6 bases each). The CDR3 covers 15 residues. The germline V and J ends were trimmed by 4 bases and 2 bases, with 15 bases remaining between them. Germline CDR1 and CDR2: SGHRS and YFSETQ. The CDR3 nucleotides are TGCGCCAGCAGCCCGGAGGGACAACGACAAGAGACCCAGTACTTC. Its protein product is CASSPEGQRQETQYF.

This rearrangement joins TRBV7-9 to TRBJ2-1; weak D call: TRBD2 (5 bases). Per germline, CDR1 SEHNR and CDR2 FQNEAQ (reference sequence). The CDR3 contains 17 residues. V shed 4 bases and J shed 7 bases, with 23 bases lying between them. The CDR3 sequence: CASSSPEAEEGYNEQFF. DNA for the CDR3: TGTGCCAGCAGCTCGCCGGAGGCGGAAGAGGGCTATAATGAGCAGTTCTTC.

This clonotype came up a few times. The chain links TRBV29-1 to TRBJ2-7, with 12 nucleotides matching TRBD2. This CDR3 comprises 14 residues. Trimming at V came to 8 bases and at J to 4 bases, leaving 9 bases not matched to a gene. Germline values: CDR1 SQVTM, CDR2 ANQGSEA. Here the CDR3 reads CSTLTSGSRYEQYF. Written as DNA, the CDR3 is TGCAGCACACTGACTAGCGGGAGTCGGTACGAGCAGTACTTC.

This clonotype turned up a few times. The chain links TRBV20-1 to TRBJ2-5; 7 bases fit TRBD2. The J call may not be correct, given that the DNA end is closer to TRBJ2-7. This CDR3 is 13 amino acids long. From germline, CDR1 is DFQATT and CDR2 SNEGSKA (reference sequence). This CDR3 is CSARTPGGYEQYF. In DNA, the CDR3 is TGCAGTGCTAGAACTCCGGGAGGCTACGAGCAGTACTTC.

The J gene is TRBJ1-1, the V gene TRBV10-3; 9 positions agree with TRBD1. The CDR3 covers 15 residues. Germline CDR1 is ENHRY and CDR2 is SYGVKD. V was clipped by 5 bases and J by 5 bases; unmatched bases: 9. Here the CDR3 reads CAISKQGALRTEAFF. In nucleotides, the CDR3 is TGTGCCATCAGTAAACAGGGGGCGCTGAGGACTGAAGCTTTCTTT.

V and J are TRBV5-1 and TRBJ2-3, with 8 positions matching TRBD2. V dropped 7 bases and J dropped 4; count of bases not matched to a gene: 11. The CDR3 runs to 15 residues. The germline CDR1 and CDR2 sequences are SGHRS and YFSETQ. The CDR3 DNA is TGCGCCAGCCGCGGTAGCGGGGTTCATTCAGATACGCAGTATTTT. Translating it yields CASRGSGVHSDTQYF.

This chain connects TRBV5-1 to TRBJ2-1; possible D gene TRBD1, 5 bases. Germline V gene data show CDR1 as SGHRS and CDR2 as YFSETQ. Deletions cut 0 bases from V and 2 bases from J, with 9 bases between. The CDR3 covers 15 residues. The chain's CDR3 is CASSLAGIAYNEQFF. The CDR3 region has the DNA TGCGCCAGCAGCTTGGCAGGGATTGCCTACAATGAGCAGTTCTTC.

About this clonotype: This may come from a read error, since a much larger clone is one base off. V usage is TRBV7-2 and J usage is TRBJ2-5, with D uncertain. Per germline, CDR1 SGHTA and CDR2 FQGNSA. The CDR3 covers 11 residues. Trimming shortened V by 4 bases and J by 13 bases, and 13 bases separated the two germline ends. The CDR3, as DNA: TGTGCCAGCAGCTCCTACTACGAGCGGTACTTC. Translation: CASSSYYERYF. The whole variable domain, filled in from reference TRBV7-2 and TRBJ2-5, reads GAGVSQSPSNKVTEKGKDVELRCDPISGHTALYWYRQSLGQGLEFLIYFQGNSAPDKSGLPSDRFSAERTGGSVSTLTIQRTQQEDSAVYLCASSSYYERYFGPGTRLLVL.

The sample holds a few counts of this clonotype. The V and J genes are TRBV20-1 and TRBJ2-4, with a weak D call TRBD1 (5 bases). V was pared by 3 bases and J by 0 bases, with 9 bases between. The CDR3 is made up of 14 amino acids. CDR1 DFQATT and CDR2 SNEGSKA come from the germline V gene (reference sequence). CDR3 DNA sequence: TGCAGTGCTAGTGCAGGGATAGCCAAAAACATTCAGTACTTC. Translating it yields CSASAGIAKNIQYF.

The chain has TRBV27 and TRBJ2-5, with 10 bases matching TRBD1. The J call may be wrong; the DNA end is better matched by TRBJ2-7. The CDR3 contains 14 residues. CDR1 and CDR2 (germline): MNHEY, SMNVEV (reference sequence). CDR3 in amino acids: CASWGQGSAYEQYF. The CDR3 DNA is TGTGCCAGCTGGGGACAGGGGTCAGCCTACGAGCAGTACTTC.

The chain has TRBV5-6 and TRBJ1-1; D unclear. Germline V gene sequence: CDR1 SGHDT, CDR2 YYEEEE. With 0 bases removed from V and 3 bases from J, the gap between germline ends came to 12 bases. The CDR3 length is 15 residues. The chain's CDR3 is CASSLAVDSHTEAFF. In DNA, the CDR3 is TGTGCCAGCAGCTTGGCCGTGGACTCCCACACTGAAGCTTTCTTT.